A single sample gave rise to the 22 T cell receptor beta chains below, sequenced in a study of shared clonotypes between healthy human individuals. TCRdb keeps only in-frame clones here, not all; method: immunoSEQ multiplex PCR. The sample lists about 120,000 clones; about 70% were seen once. The sample was memory CD8+ T cells sorted from blood. Subset of the sample: CD45RO+ cells pooled with CCR7-negative TemRA cells. The receptors shown here come from a woman aged 25 to 39 in good health.

The V gene is TRBV11-2, the J gene TRBJ1-3, with 7 bases matching TRBD1. The CDR3 sequence is 17 residues long. V was pared by 1 base and J by 1 base, with 7 bases of the junction left unmatched. Per germline, CDR1 SGHAT and CDR2 FQNNGV. The DNA of the CDR3 is TGTGCCAGCAGCTTAGCCCCGGCAGGGGGTTCTGGAAACACCATATATTTT. Translated, it gives CASSLAPAGGSGNTIYF. Combining the CDR3 with reference TRBV11-2 and TRBJ1-3 gives the whole variable domain EAGVAQSPRYKIIEKRQSVAFWCNPISGHATLYWYQQILGQGPKLLIQFQNNGVVDDSQLPKDRFSAERLKGVDSTLKIQPAKLEDSAVYLCASSLAPAGGSGNTIYFGEGSWLTVV.

The CDR3 is CASSEMGTGSQPQHF. In DNA form, the CDR3 reads TGTGCCAGCAGTGAAATGGGGACCGGGAGTCAGCCCCAGCATTTT. V and J are TRBV6-4 and TRBJ1-5; tentatively, D is TRBD1 (5 bases). CDR1 and CDR2 from the germline V gene are MRHNA and SNTAGT. With 3 bases removed from V and 6 bases from J, the gap between germline ends came to 15 bases. The CDR3 consists of 15 residues.

This chain connects TRBV5-8 to TRBJ2-7; D possibly corresponds to TRBD1 (6 bases). V was trimmed by 4 bases and J by 4 bases, leaving 18 bases between them. This CDR3 has 15 residues. Per the germline V gene, CDR1 is SGHTS and CDR2 is YDEGEE. Here the CDR3 DNA reads TGTGCCAGCAGCGCTAACAGGGAAATGACTTACGAGCAGTACTTC. Protein sequence: CASSANREMTYEQYF.

This clone has a count of ten or more. V is TRBV6-6 and J is TRBJ2-1; TRBD2 matches at 7 bases. CDR1 is MNHNY and CDR2 is SVGAGI in the germline V gene (reference sequence). V shed 0 bases, J shed 9 bases, and the junction held 11 bases outside the gene matches. This CDR3 is 16 amino acids long. As DNA, the CDR3 is TGTGCCAGCAGTTACTCGTCGGCGGGAGTCGGTGGTGAGCAGTTCTTC. Translating gives CASSYSSAGVGGEQFF.

V usage is TRBV19 and J usage is TRBJ2-7, with 11 nucleotides matching TRBD2. This CDR3 is built from 15 residues. Germline CDR1 and CDR2: LNHDA and SQIVND (reference sequence). J lost 3 bases, V lost 6 bases, and 7 bases had no gene match. The CDR3 spells CASRLKGLADYEQYF. In nucleotides, the CDR3 is TGTGCCAGTAGACTCAAGGGACTAGCGGACTACGAGCAGTACTTC.

In the case of this clone: Other DNA sequences in this specimen translate into the identical CDR3. This chain links TRBV13 with TRBJ1-2; TRBD1 matches at 7 bases. The trim removed 0 bases at V and 5 bases at J, leaving 3 bases unmatched. The CDR3 has 14 amino acids. Germline values: CDR1 PRHDT, CDR2 FYEKMQ (reference sequence). The CDR3 protein is CASSLGTGRYGYTF. The CDR3 DNA follows: TGTGCCAGCAGCTTAGGGACAGGGAGGTATGGCTACACCTTC.

The chain couples TRBV7-2 to TRBJ2-5; 13 positions match TRBD2. Per the germline V gene, CDR1 is SGHTA and CDR2 is FQGNSA. The CDR3 length is 15 residues. The V and J ends lost 5 bases and 5 bases, in that order; junction bases with no gene match: 5. The CDR3 nucleotides are TGTGCCAGCAGCCCACTAGCGGGAGGGCCCGAGACCCAGTACTTC. As protein: CASSPLAGGPETQYF.

The CDR3 DNA reads as TGTGCCAGCAGCTTAGTGGGAGGGCCGGTCGAGCAGTACTTC. As protein: CASSLVGGPVEQYF. The J gene is TRBJ2-7, the V gene TRBV7-9, with TRBD2 matching over 7 bases. V shed 1 base and J 6 bases; nucleotides not matched to a gene: 6. The V gene's germline CDR1 is SEHNR and CDR2 FQNEAQ (reference sequence). This CDR3 spans 14 amino acids.

This clone was observed a few times. The chain links TRBV7-6 to TRBJ1-1; 9 nucleotides align to TRBD1. The V gene's germline CDR1 is SGHVS and CDR2 FNYEAQ. There are 14 residues in the CDR3. Trimming cost V 5 bases and J 5 bases; bases outside gene matches: 6. CDR3 in DNA: TGTGCCAGCAGCCATAGGGACAGGGTAACTGAAGCTTTCTTT. It translates to CASSHRDRVTEAFF.

This clone was picked up a small number of times. This chain uses TRBV7-8 with TRBJ1-1; no firm D call. The CDR3 extends over 12 amino acids. Trimming shortened V by 1 base and J by 6 bases, and 6 bases separated the two germline ends. CDR1 is SGHVS, CDR2 FQNEAQ, per germline. As DNA, the CDR3 is TGTGCCAGCAGCTTAGTATGGTCTGAAGCTTTCTTT. It codes for CASSLVWSEAFF.

This chain connects TRBV6-6 to TRBJ1-4; D might be TRBD1 (5 bases). This CDR3 contains 12 residues. With 5 bases removed from V and 7 bases from J, the gap between germline ends came to 8 bases. Germline V gene data show CDR1 as MNHNY and CDR2 as SVGAGI (reference sequence). CDR3 amino acids: CASSRQGEKLFF. DNA for the CDR3: TGTGCCAGCAGTCGCCAGGGTGAAAAACTGTTTTTT.

This clone was seen ten or more times. The chain links TRBV19 to TRBJ2-5, with D uncertain. The J call is doubtful: the DNA matches TRBJ2-7 better. The CDR3 is 15 residues long. The germline V gene has CDR1 LNHDA and CDR2 SQIVND (reference sequence). The CDR3 bases are TGTGCCAGTAGTATAATGGCCACCCCCTCCTACGAGCAGTACTTC. This sequence encodes CASSIMATPSYEQYF.

The chain employs TRBV29-1 and TRBJ1-1; no firm D call. The germline V and J ends were trimmed by 4 bases and 4 bases, with 19 bases remaining between them. Germline assignment: CDR1 SQVTM and CDR2 ANQGSEA. This CDR3 region has 15 residues. The CDR3 bases are TGCAGCGTTGGCCCCTTATTCGGCGAGGCCACTGAAGCTTTCTTT. Protein: CSVGPLFGEATEAFF.

The chain uses TRBV25-1 and TRBJ2-7; tentatively, D is TRBD1 (5 bases). This CDR3 comprises 15 residues. Trimming shortened V by 5 bases and J by 0 bases, and 14 bases separated the two germline ends. Germline V lookup: CDR1 MGHDK, CDR2 SYGVNS. CDR3 residues: CASSPGNRYSYEQYF. In nucleotides, the CDR3 is TGTGCCAGCAGTCCAGGTAACAGGTACTCCTACGAGCAGTACTTC.

The chain joins TRBV27 to TRBJ1-1; a possible D gene is TRBD1 (6 bases). Trimming removed 5 bases from V and 7 bases from J, with 14 bases in between. The CDR3 covers 13 residues. Germline CDR1 and CDR2: MNHEY and SMNVEV (reference sequence). The CDR3, as DNA: TGTGCCAGCAGTCCCGGTGGGGGGCTTGAAGCTTTCTTT. It yields the protein CASSPGGGLEAFF.

The V gene is TRBV19, the J gene TRBJ2-1, with D possibly being TRBD2 (6 bases). Between the trimmed V and J ends, which lost 4 bases and 3 bases, there was a span of 10 bases. The CDR3 totals 14 residues. Germline V gives CDR1 LNHDA, CDR2 SQIVND (reference sequence). The CDR3 DNA follows: TGTGCCAGTAGTAAGCGGGCCCTCTACAATGAGCAGTTCTTC. This translates into CASSKRALYNEQFF. The variable domain in full, with the rest retrieved from reference TRBV19 and TRBJ2-1, is DGGITQSPKYLFRKEGQNVTLSCEQNLNHDAMYWYRQDPGQGLRLIYYSQIVNDFQKGDIAEGYSVSREKKESFPLTVTSAQKNPTAFYLCASSKRALYNEQFFGPGTRLTVL.

This clone has just a few counts. The V call is TRBV6-4, the J call TRBJ2-1, with 9 bases identical to TRBD2. V gave up 3 bases and J gave up 10 bases; unmatched junction bases: 13. This CDR3 is 16 amino acids long. Germline CDR1 is MRHNA and CDR2 is SNTAGT. CDR3 sequence (DNA): TGTGCCAGCAGTGATGGAGATAGCGGGAGTGTAGGAGAGCAGTTCTTC. It specifies CASSDGDSGSVGEQFF.

The chain carries TRBV6-5 and TRBJ1-5; tentative D call: TRBD1 (5 bases). Germline V gene sequence: CDR1 MNHEY, CDR2 SVGAGI. The V gene lost 6 bases and the J gene lost 5 bases, with 11 bases spanning the gap. The CDR3 covers 13 residues. CDR3 loop: CASRSRGDQPQHF. In DNA form, the CDR3 reads TGTGCCAGCAGATCCCGGGGGGATCAGCCCCAGCATTTT.

The rearrangement joins TRBV30 to TRBJ1-1, with 10 bases lining up with TRBD1. The CDR3 contains 13 residues. The V gene end was trimmed by 3 bases and the J gene end by 6 bases; junction bases not matched to a gene: 4. Germline values: CDR1 GTSNPN, CDR2 SVGIG (reference sequence). CDR3 residues: CAWSGTGDPEAFF. The CDR3 DNA reads as TGTGCCTGGAGCGGGACAGGGGACCCTGAAGCTTTCTTT.

A single count supports this clone. The J gene is TRBJ2-1, the V gene TRBV5-8; D ambiguous. The V end was cut by 0 bases, the J end by 9 bases, with 16 bases between. Germline V gene sequence: CDR1 SGHTS, CDR2 YDEGEE. This CDR3 has 15 amino acids. This CDR3 is CASSLVGRKPSEQFF. The CDR3, as DNA: TGTGCCAGCAGCTTGGTAGGACGTAAGCCCTCTGAGCAGTTCTTC.

V usage is TRBV28 and J usage is TRBJ1-5, with TRBD1 matching 8 bases. CDR3 length: 13 amino acids. The V segment lost 2 bases and the J segment 6 bases; nucleotides outside the gene matches: 0. The germline V gene has CDR1 MDHEN and CDR2 SYDVKM. Written as DNA, the CDR3 is TGTGCCAGCAGTTTAGGGACAGGTCAGCCCCAGCATTTT. Translating it yields CASSLGTGQPQHF.

This clone was seen only once. The rearrangement links TRBV18 to TRBJ2-7, with TRBD1 matching over 7 bases. This CDR3 contains 15 residues. V was clipped by 2 bases and J by 6 bases; unmatched bases: 10. CDR1 is KGHSH and CDR2 is LQKENI in the germline V gene. CDR3 sequence: CASSPRRQGGVEQYF. The CDR3 DNA is TGTGCCAGCTCACCAAGGAGACAGGGTGGAGTCGAGCAGTACTTC. Full variable domain (outside the CDR3, taken from reference TRBV18 and TRBJ2-7): NAGVMQNPRHLVRRRGQEARLRCSPMKGHSHVYWYRQLPEEGLKFMVYLQKENIIDESGMPKERFSAEFPKEGPSILRIQQVVRGDSAAYFCASSPRRQGGVEQYFGPGTRLTVT.